This TCR beta chain was sequenced for a study of post-analysis software for immune sequencing data. In the study overall: Multiple sclerosis in the patients followed relapsing-remitting, secondary progressive and progressive-relapsing courses. The study, taken as a whole, reports: With F measure, samples from one preparation batch clustered together strongly. The five TRBV segments detected at higher frequency in patients than in controls included TRBV5-6, TRBV5-1 and TRBV20-1.

Germline-derived CDR1 and CDR2 are SEHNR and FQNEAQ (reference sequence). The CDR3 covers 14 residues. Trimming cost V 5 bases and J 6 bases, with 16 bases left between them. This clonotype was counted only a few times. Its specificity is unknown. TCR beta libraries were prepared from cDNA with unique molecular identifiers. T cells numbering about 0.95 to 10 million gave rise to 500,000 or so cDNA molecules. TCRdb re-called the PCR reads through MiXCR, storing one row per CDR3 protein. The table lists about 200,000 distinct CDR3 sequences, approximately 30% of them singletons. Sample: blood. This TCR derives from a girl between 2 and 17 years old with multiple sclerosis. This chain links TRBV7-9 with TRBJ1-1; D is unresolved. The CDR3 DNA reads TGTGCCAGCAGCATCCTGATTGTTAGGGCTGAAGCTTTCTTT. This sequence encodes CASSILIVRAEAFF.